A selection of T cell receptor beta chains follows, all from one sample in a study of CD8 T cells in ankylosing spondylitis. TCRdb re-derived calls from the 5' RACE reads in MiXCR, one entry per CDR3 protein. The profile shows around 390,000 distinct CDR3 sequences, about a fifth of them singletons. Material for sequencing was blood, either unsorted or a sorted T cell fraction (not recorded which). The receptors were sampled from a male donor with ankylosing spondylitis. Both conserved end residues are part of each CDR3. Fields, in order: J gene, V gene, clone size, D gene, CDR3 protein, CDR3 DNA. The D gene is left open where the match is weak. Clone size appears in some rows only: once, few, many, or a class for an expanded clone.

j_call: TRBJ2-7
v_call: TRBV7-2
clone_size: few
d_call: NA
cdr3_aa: CASSLIVQGFHEQYF
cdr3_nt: TGTGCCAGCAGCTTAATCGTGCAGGGGTTCCACGAGCAGTACTTC

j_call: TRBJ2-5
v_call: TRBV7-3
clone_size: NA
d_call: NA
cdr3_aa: CASSLFAAQETQYF
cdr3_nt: TGTGCCAGCAGCTTATTCGCCGCCCAAGAGACCCAGTACTTC

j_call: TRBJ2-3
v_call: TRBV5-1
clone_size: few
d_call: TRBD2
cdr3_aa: CASSLVAGERTDTQYF
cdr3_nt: TGCGCCAGCAGCTTGGTAGCGGGAGAGCGCACAGATACGCAGTATTTT

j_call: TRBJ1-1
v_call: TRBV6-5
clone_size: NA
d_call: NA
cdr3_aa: CASSSSGEAFF
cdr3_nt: TGTGCCAGCAGTTCCAGTGGTGAAGCTTTCTTT

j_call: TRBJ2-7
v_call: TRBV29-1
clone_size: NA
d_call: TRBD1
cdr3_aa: CSVVVRGYSSSYEQYF
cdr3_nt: TGCAGCGTTGTGGTCAGGGGGTACTCCAGCTCCTACGAGCAGTACTTC

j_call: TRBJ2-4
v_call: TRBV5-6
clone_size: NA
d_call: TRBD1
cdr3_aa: CASSPGTGTANIQYF
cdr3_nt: TGTGCCAGCAGCCCCGGGACAGGGACAGCGAACATTCAGTACTTC

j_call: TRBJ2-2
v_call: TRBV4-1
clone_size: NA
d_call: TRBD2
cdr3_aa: CASSQLGRGNGELFF
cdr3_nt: TGCGCCAGCAGCCAGCTCGGGAGGGGGAACGGGGAGCTGTTTTTT

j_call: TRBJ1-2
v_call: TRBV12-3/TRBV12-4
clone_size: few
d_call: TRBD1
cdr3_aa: CASRPTGPGGYTF
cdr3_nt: TGTGCCAGCAGACCGACAGGGCCGGGGGGCTACACCTTC

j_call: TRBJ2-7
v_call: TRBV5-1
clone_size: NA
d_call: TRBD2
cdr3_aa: CASRPGPSGGYEQYF
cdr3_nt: TGCGCCAGCAGACCCGGGCCTAGCGGAGGCTACGAGCAGTACTTC

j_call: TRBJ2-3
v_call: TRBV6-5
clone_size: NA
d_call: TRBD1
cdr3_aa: CATDRGDTQYF
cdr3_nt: TGTGCCACAGACAGGGGGGATACGCAGTATTTT

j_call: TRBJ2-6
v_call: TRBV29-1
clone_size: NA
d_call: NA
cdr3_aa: CSVESGANVLTF
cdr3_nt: TGCAGCGTTGAATCTGGGGCCAACGTCCTGACTTTC

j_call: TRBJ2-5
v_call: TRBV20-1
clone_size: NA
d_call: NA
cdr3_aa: CSATSGTTPWMETQYF
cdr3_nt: TGCAGTGCCACCTCCGGGACAACGCCTTGGATGGAGACCCAGTACTTC

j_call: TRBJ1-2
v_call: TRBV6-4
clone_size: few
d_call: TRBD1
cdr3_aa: CASSDLPGQGNGYTF
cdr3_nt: TGTGCCAGCAGTGACCTACCGGGACAGGGAAACGGCTACACCTTC

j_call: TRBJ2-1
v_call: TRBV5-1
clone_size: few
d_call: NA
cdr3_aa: CASSLRDSGDEQFF
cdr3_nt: TGCGCCAGCAGCCTTAGGGACAGCGGGGATGAGCAGTTCTTC

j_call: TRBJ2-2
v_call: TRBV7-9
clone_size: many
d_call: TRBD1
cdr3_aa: CASRRQGSTGELFF
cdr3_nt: TGTGCCAGCAGGAGACAGGGGTCCACCGGGGAGCTGTTTTTT

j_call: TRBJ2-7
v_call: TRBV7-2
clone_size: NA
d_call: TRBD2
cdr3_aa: CASSLDGLAGAYEQYF
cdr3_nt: TGTGCCAGCAGCTTAGATGGACTAGCGGGAGCCTACGAGCAGTACTTC

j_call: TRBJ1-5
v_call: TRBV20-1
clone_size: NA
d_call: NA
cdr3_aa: CSALEYPGPQHF
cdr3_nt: TGCAGTGCCTTAGAATATCCTGGGCCCCAGCATTTT

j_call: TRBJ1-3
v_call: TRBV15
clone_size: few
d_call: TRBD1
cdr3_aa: CATSRDRGLRTIYF
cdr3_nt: TGTGCCACCAGCAGAGACAGGGGGCTAAGGACCATATATTTT

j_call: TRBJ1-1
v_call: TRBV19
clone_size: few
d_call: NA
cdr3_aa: CASSTLGWTEAFF
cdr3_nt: TGTGCCAGTAGTACGCTGGGATGGACTGAAGCTTTCTTT

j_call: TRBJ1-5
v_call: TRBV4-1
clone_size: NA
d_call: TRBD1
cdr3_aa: CASSQPRQGARNQPQHF
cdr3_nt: TGCGCCAGCAGCCAACCCCGCCAGGGGGCACGTAATCAGCCCCAGCATTTT

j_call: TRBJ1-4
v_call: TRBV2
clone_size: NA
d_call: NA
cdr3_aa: CASMQTGHNEKLFF
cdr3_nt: TGTGCCAGCATGCAGACAGGACATAATGAAAAACTGTTTTTT

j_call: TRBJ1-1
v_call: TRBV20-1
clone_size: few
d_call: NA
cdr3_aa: CSAPPPPMGTEAFF
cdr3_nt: TGCAGTGCCCCGCCGCCTCCGATGGGCACTGAAGCTTTCTTT

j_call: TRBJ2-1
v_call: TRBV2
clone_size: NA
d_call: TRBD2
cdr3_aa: CASRLAGAPSSYNEQFF
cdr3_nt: TGTGCCAGCAGACTAGCGGGAGCCCCCTCTTCCTACAATGAGCAGTTCTTC

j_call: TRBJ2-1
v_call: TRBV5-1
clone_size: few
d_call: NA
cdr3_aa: CASSLAGTGTNEQFF
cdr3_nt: TGCGCCAGCAGCTTGGCAGGGACCGGGACTAATGAGCAGTTCTTC

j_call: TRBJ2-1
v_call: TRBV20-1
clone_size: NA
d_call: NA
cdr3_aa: CSARLPRVRSYNEQFF
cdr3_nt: TGCAGTGCTAGGCTCCCAAGGGTCCGCTCCTACAATGAGCAGTTCTTC

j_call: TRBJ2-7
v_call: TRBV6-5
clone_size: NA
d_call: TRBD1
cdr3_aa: CASSYQGGDSYEQYF
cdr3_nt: TGTGCCAGCAGTTACCAAGGGGGCGACTCCTACGAGCAGTACTTC

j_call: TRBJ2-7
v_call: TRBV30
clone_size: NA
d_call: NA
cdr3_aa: CAWNRIPGAYEQYF
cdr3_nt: TGTGCCTGGAATAGGATCCCAGGGGCCTACGAGCAGTACTTC

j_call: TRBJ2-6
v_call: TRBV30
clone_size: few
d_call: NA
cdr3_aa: CAWSRSGLSGANVLTF
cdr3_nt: TGTGCCTGGAGCCGATCCGGTCTTTCTGGGGCCAACGTCCTGACTTTC

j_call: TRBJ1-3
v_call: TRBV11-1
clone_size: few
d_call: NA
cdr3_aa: CASSLKGVGTLSGNTIYF
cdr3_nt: TGTGCCAGCAGCTTAAAAGGGGTCGGGACACTCTCTGGAAACACCATATATTTT

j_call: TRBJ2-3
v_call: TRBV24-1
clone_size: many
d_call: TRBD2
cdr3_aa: CATSTPTSGSTDTQYF
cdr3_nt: TGTGCCACCAGTACGCCGACTAGCGGAAGCACAGATACGCAGTATTTT

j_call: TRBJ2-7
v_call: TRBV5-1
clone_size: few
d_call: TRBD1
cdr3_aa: CASSLTGDSREQYF
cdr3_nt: TGCGCCAGCAGCCTGACAGGGGATAGCCGCGAGCAGTACTTC

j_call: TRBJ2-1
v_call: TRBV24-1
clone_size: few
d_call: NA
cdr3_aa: CATSVNQGGNEQFF
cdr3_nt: TGTGCCACCAGTGTCAACCAGGGGGGGAATGAGCAGTTCTTC

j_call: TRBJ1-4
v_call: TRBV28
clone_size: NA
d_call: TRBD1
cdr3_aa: CASREDRGNEKLFF
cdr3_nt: TGTGCCAGCAGAGAGGACAGGGGGAATGAAAAACTGTTTTTT

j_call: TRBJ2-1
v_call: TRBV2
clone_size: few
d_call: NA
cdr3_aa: CASSERTSRQKGEQFF
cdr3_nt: TGTGCCAGCAGTGAACGAACTAGCCGCCAGAAGGGTGAGCAGTTCTTC

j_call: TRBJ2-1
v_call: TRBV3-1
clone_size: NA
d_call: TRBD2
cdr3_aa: CASSYLAGANEQFF
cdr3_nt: TGTGCCAGCAGCTACCTAGCGGGAGCCAATGAGCAGTTCTTC

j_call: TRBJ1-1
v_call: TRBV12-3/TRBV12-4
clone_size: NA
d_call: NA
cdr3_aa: CASSPRRANTEAFF
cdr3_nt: TGTGCCAGCAGCCCCCGCAGGGCGAACACTGAAGCTTTCTTT

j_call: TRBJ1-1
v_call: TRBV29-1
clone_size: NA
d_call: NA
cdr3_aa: CSVDINTEAFF
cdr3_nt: TGCAGCGTTGATATAAACACTGAAGCTTTCTTT

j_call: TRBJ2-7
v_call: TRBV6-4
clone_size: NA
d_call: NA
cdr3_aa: CASPMANYEQYF
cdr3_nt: TGTGCCAGCCCGATGGCAAACTACGAGCAGTACTTC

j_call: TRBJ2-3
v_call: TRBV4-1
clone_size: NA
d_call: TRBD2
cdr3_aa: CASSLRAGSGTDTQYF
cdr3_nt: TGCGCCAGCAGCCTCCGAGCGGGGTCTGGCACAGATACGCAGTATTTT

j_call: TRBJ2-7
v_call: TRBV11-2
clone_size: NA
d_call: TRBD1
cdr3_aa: CASSQFRTGFGDEQYF
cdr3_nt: TGTGCCAGCAGCCAATTTCGGACAGGGTTTGGCGACGAGCAGTACTTC

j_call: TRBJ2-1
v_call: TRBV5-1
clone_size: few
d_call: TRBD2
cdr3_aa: CASSSTSGKYNEQFF
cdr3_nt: TGCGCCAGCAGCTCGACTAGCGGAAAATACAATGAGCAGTTCTTC

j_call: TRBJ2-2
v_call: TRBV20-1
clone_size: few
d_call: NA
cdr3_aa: CSVDKLNTGELFF
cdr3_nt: TGCAGTGTCGACAAGCTTAACACCGGGGAGCTGTTTTTT

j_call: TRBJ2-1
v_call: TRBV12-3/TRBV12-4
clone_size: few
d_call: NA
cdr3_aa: CASSLTSRQFF
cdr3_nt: TGTGCCAGCAGCCTGACAAGTAGGCAGTTCTTC

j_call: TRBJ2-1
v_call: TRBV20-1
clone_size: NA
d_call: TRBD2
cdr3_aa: CSAYSGRGDEQFF
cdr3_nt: TGCAGTGCTTATAGCGGGAGGGGCGATGAGCAGTTCTTC

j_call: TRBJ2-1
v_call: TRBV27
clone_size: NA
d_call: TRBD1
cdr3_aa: CASSRWGQYNEQFF
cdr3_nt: TGTGCCAGCAGTAGATGGGGACAGTACAATGAGCAGTTCTTC

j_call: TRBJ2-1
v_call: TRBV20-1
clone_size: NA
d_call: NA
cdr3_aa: CSAIIGYGAQGSYNEQFF
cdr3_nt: TGCAGTGCTATCATAGGCTACGGCGCCCAGGGGTCCTACAATGAGCAGTTCTTC

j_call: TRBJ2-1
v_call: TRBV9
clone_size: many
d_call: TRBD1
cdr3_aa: CASSVDLTGPYNEQFF
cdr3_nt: TGTGCCAGCAGCGTAGATCTGACAGGGCCCTACAATGAGCAGTTCTTC

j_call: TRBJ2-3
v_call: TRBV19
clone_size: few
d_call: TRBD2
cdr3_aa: CASSDTGTSRDTQYF
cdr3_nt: TGTGCCAGTAGTGACACCGGGACTAGCAGAGATACGCAGTATTTT

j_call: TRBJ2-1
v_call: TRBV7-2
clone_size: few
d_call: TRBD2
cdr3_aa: CASSPWTSSYNEQFF
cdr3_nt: TGTGCCAGCAGCCCCTGGACTAGCTCCTACAATGAGCAGTTCTTC